This T cell receptor beta chain comes out of a study of blood T cell repertoires in COVID-19. About the study: Sample material is recorded as cDNA or gDNA derived from T cells, B-cell-depleted T cells, or PBMCs.

This CDR3 comprises 12 residues. V lost 3 bases, J lost 6 bases, and 9 bases lay in between. From germline, CDR1 is LNHNV and CDR2 YYDKDF (reference sequence). This clone was observed many times. Generated by immunoSEQ multiplex PCR, the TCRdb table keeps only in-frame clones and is missing some. The table includes 310,000 or so clones, 87% detected once. Assignment of participants to cohorts was predicated upon participant-reported clinical history. What the recovered Cohort 3 donors had was two negative PCRs, clearance, or symptom resolution. This clonotype was sampled from a woman aged 18-35 years who had recovered from COVID-19. The rearrangement links TRBV15 to TRBJ2-7, with D possibly TRBD2 on 5 matching bases. The source material was PBMCs or T cells enriched from blood (not recorded which). In DNA form, the CDR3 reads TGTGCCACCAGCAGCCTTGAGGGCGAGCAGTACTTC. Residues: CATSSLEGEQYF.